Listed below are T cell receptor beta chains from one sample, sequenced in a study of blood T cell repertoires in COVID-19. Profiled with immunoSEQ multiplex PCR; TCRdb holds only in-frame clones, not every one. The profile shows about 98,000 clones, 70% to 90% of them singletons. Sequencing was done on a sample of peripheral blood. The receptor set was obtained from a man between 70 and 80 years old with acute or convalescent COVID-19. Each CDR3 is given with its conserved first and last residue. A D gene is named only where the DNA matches it firmly. Size values are once, few and many counts, or a class for expanded clones, and some rows have none.

V,D,J,size,DNA,CDR3
TRBV5-4,TRBD1,TRBJ2-2,.,TGTGCCAGCAGCTTGGGAAGGGCAGGGGGCTTGAACACCGGGGAGCTGTTTTTT,CASSLGRAGGLNTGELFF
TRBV3-1/TRBV3-2,.,TRBJ1-1,.,TGTGCCAGCAGCCAAGTGTCTCAGGGAATGAACACTGAAGCTTTCTTT,CASSQVSQGMNTEAFF
TRBV5-4,.,TRBJ2-6,.,TGTGCCAGCAGCTTGACAGGGCCAGGGGCCAACGTCCTGACTTTC,CASSLTGPGANVLTF
TRBV6-8,TRBD1,TRBJ2-3,.,TGTGCCAGCAGTCTGACAGGGACAGATACGCAGTATTTT,CASSLTGTDTQYF
TRBV12-3/TRBV12-4,.,TRBJ2-2,.,TGTGCCAGCAGTCGGACTGTTCGGCTCGAGCTGTTTTTT,CASSRTVRLELFF
TRBV5-1,TRBD1,TRBJ2-7,once,TGCGCCAGCAGCTCCGGGACAGGGCCCTACGAGCAGTACTTC,CASSSGTGPYEQYF
TRBV6-4,.,TRBJ2-2,few,TGTGCCAGCAGTGATCGCCCGGGAAGCACCGGGGAGCTGTTTTTT,CASSDRPGSTGELFF
TRBV6-5,.,TRBJ1-5,few,TGTGCCAGCGGCGGGCCCGTCGGTCAGCCCCAGCATTTT,CASGGPVGQPQHF
TRBV6-2/TRBV6-3,TRBD2,TRBJ2-1,.,TGTGCCAGCACCCCTACGACTAGCGGGAATGAGCAGTTCTTC,CASTPTTSGNEQFF
TRBV19,TRBD1,TRBJ2-7,.,TGTGCCAGTAGTATTCTTGGACAGGGAACCTACGAGCAGTACTTC,CASSILGQGTYEQYF
TRBV7-6,TRBD2,TRBJ2-5,.,TGTGCCAGCAGCTATTCGGCTAGCGGGGACCAAGAGACCCAGTACTTC,CASSYSASGDQETQYF
TRBV5-1,.,TRBJ1-4,once,TGCGCCAGCAGCGCGACCGGGGAAGAAGCAACTAATGAAAAACTGTTTTTT,CASSATGEEATNEKLFF
TRBV20-1,.,TRBJ1-1,.,TGCAGTGCTCAGGGTCCTATCCTAGCTTTCTTT,CSAQGPILAFF
TRBV19,TRBD1,TRBJ1-5,.,TGTGCCAGTAGTCACAGGGGCTATCAGCCCCAGCATTTT,CASSHRGYQPQHF
TRBV10-3,TRBD1,TRBJ1-6,once,TGTGCCATCAGTGTACAACAGGGGGATAATTCACCCCTCCACTTT,CAISVQQGDNSPLHF
TRBV7-9,.,TRBJ1-1,.,TGTGCCAGCAGCTACGACATGGTGAACACTGAAGCTTTCTTT,CASSYDMVNTEAFF
TRBV18,TRBD1,TRBJ1-1,.,TGTGCCAGCTCACCCGGGACAGGGGGCACTGAAGCTTTCTTT,CASSPGTGGTEAFF
TRBV30,.,TRBJ2-7,.,TGTGCCTGGTCACCGATGGGGGGTGTCTACGAGCAGTACTTC,CAWSPMGGVYEQYF
TRBV11-2,.,TRBJ1-2,few,TGTGCCAGCACCGGACGGGGGAGAGGCTACACCTTC,CASTGRGRGYTF
TRBV19,TRBD2,TRBJ2-5,.,TGTGCCAGTAGTATGGGACTAGCGGGGACCCAGTACTTC,CASSMGLAGTQYF
TRBV28,.,TRBJ1-2,.,TGTGCCAGCGCGGAGGCAGGGGATGGCTACACCTTC,CASAEAGDGYTF
TRBV6-5,.,TRBJ2-5,.,TGTGCCAGCAGTCCCCAGGGGGGTCGTGATGGGACCCAGTACTTC,CASSPQGGRDGTQYF
TRBV11-2,.,TRBJ2-2,.,TGTGCCAGCAGCTTCGAGGAGTGGACCGGGGAGCTGTTTTTT,CASSFEEWTGELFF
TRBV5-1,TRBD2,TRBJ2-3,once,TGCGCCAGCAGGGCGGGACTAGCGGAGTTCACAGATACGCAGTATTTT,CASRAGLAEFTDTQYF
TRBV5-1,.,TRBJ2-2,.,TGCGCCAGCAGCCCCGTTGCGGGGGCCAACACCGGGGAGCTGTTTTTT,CASSPVAGANTGELFF
TRBV7-2,.,TRBJ1-3,few,TGTGCCAGCAGCCTCGGTCCCGGGACTGGAAACACCATATATTTT,CASSLGPGTGNTIYF
TRBV30,.,TRBJ1-3,.,TGTGCCTGGACTAGGCTGTTTGGGACACAAAAATCTGGAAACACCATATATTTT,CAWTRLFGTQKSGNTIYF
TRBV10-3,.,TRBJ2-2,.,TGTGCCATCAGTGAGAGAGGGTCCAACACCGGGGAGCTGTTTTTT,CAISERGSNTGELFF
TRBV6-2/TRBV6-3,TRBD2,TRBJ2-5,.,TGTGCCAGCAGTTCCCCAGCGGGGTGGGAGACCCAGTACTTC,CASSSPAGWETQYF
TRBV2,TRBD2,TRBJ2-3,few,TGTGCCAGCAGTGAAGCTAGCGGGGGGAGAGATACGCAGTATTTT,CASSEASGGRDTQYF
TRBV10-2,TRBD2,TRBJ2-1,.,TGCGCCAGCACCCCCTCCGGGACTAGCGGGGACAATGAGCAGTTCTTC,CASTPSGTSGDNEQFF
TRBV19,.,TRBJ1-3,.,TGTGCCAGTAGTCAATCCATTCAGGGAACTGGAAACACCATATATTTT,CASSQSIQGTGNTIYF
TRBV9,.,TRBJ1-1,.,TGTGCCAGCAGCGATAGAGACAGTTACACTGAAGCTTTCTTT,CASSDRDSYTEAFF
TRBV7-9,TRBD1,TRBJ1-1,.,TGTGCCAGCAGCTTCCCAGGGGGCACTGAAGCTTTCTTT,CASSFPGGTEAFF
TRBV6-4,TRBD1,TRBJ1-2,once,TGTGCCAGCAGTTCAGGGGGCTGGTTCACCTTC,CASSSGGWFTF
TRBV6-5,TRBD1,TRBJ1-1,.,TGTGCCAGCAGTTCGAGCACAGGGGTCACTGAAGCTTTCTTT,CASSSSTGVTEAFF
TRBV5-6,TRBD2,TRBJ2-3,few,TGTGCCAGCAGCACCGGGGAGGGACTAGCGGGTTTCACAGATACGCAGTATTTT,CASSTGEGLAGFTDTQYF
TRBV10-3,.,TRBJ2-1,.,TGTGCCATCGGGCGGCCCCTGGAGGTCGGTGAGCAGTTCTTC,CAIGRPLEVGEQFF
TRBV9,TRBD2,TRBJ2-2,.,TGTGCCAGCAGCAGGGGAGGGTTCACCGGGGAGCTGTTTTTT,CASSRGGFTGELFF
TRBV7-9,.,TRBJ2-3,.,TGTGCCAGCAGCCCCCGGAGGGATACGCAGTATTTT,CASSPRRDTQYF
TRBV19,TRBD1,TRBJ2-3,.,TGTGCCAGTAGTCCCCGACAGGGAGCAGATACGCAGTATTTT,CASSPRQGADTQYF
TRBV7-9,.,TRBJ2-5,.,TGTGCCAGCAGCTTACAGGGTGAGACCCAGTACTTC,CASSLQGETQYF
TRBV5-1,TRBD1,TRBJ2-5,.,TGCGCCAGCAGCTTGGGGTGGACAGGACAAGAGACCCAGTACTTC,CASSLGWTGQETQYF
TRBV3-1/TRBV3-2,TRBD2,TRBJ2-3,.,TGTGCCAGCAGCCAAACCGCGGGGGACACAGATACGCAGTATTTT,CASSQTAGDTDTQYF
TRBV20-1,.,TRBJ1-1,.,TGCAGTGCTACTACCGTTCCGCGCGCTTTCTTT,CSATTVPRAFF
TRBV28,.,TRBJ1-1,.,TGTGCCAGCAGCCGCGGAGGGATCACTGAAGCTTTCTTT,CASSRGGITEAFF
TRBV11-2,TRBD2,TRBJ2-3,once,TGTGCCAGCAGCCCTGGACTAGCAGATACGCAGTATTTT,CASSPGLADTQYF
TRBV18,.,TRBJ1-2,.,TGTGCCAGCTCCATAGCCCCCCCCTCCGGGGGCTACACCTTC,CASSIAPPSGGYTF
TRBV7-6,TRBD2,TRBJ2-6,.,TGTGCCAGCAGCCCTAGACTAGCGGGGGGCCTATCTGGGGCCAACGTCCTGACTTTC,CASSPRLAGGLSGANVLTF